This is a list of T cell receptor beta chains from one sample in a study of blood T cell repertoires in COVID-19. Using immunoSEQ multiplex PCR, the repertoire was profiled, and TCRdb retains in-frame clones only, with some absent. The sample shows approximately 250,000 clones, around 88% of them seen only once. Source material: PBMCs or T cells enriched from blood (not recorded which). Source of these receptors: a woman between 25 and 40 years old who had recovered from COVID-19. Both conserved end residues are part of each CDR3. The D gene is left open where the match is weak. Rows may omit the clone size; those that give it use once, few, many or a size class.

CDR3 DNA: TGTGCCTGGAGTGCTTCTCCAGTGGAGGGGGGGTATAGCAATCAGCCCCAGCATTTT; CDR3 protein: CAWSASPVEGGYSNQPQHF; D gene: -; V gene: TRBV30; J gene: TRBJ1-5; clone size: -
CDR3 DNA: TGTGCCAGCAGCCCCGGGACAGGGTTTAGTAACATTCAGTACTTC; CDR3 protein: CASSPGTGFSNIQYF; D gene: TRBD1; V gene: TRBV5-8; J gene: TRBJ2-4; clone size: -
CDR3 DNA: TGTGCCAGCAGTTTATCGTGGCAGGGGGCAAATGAGCAGTTCTTC; CDR3 protein: CASSLSWQGANEQFF; D gene: TRBD1; V gene: TRBV27; J gene: TRBJ2-1; clone size: -
CDR3 DNA: TGCGCCACTTCCAGCGGGGGAGCGAACACCGGGGAGCTGTTTTTT; CDR3 protein: CATSSGGANTGELFF; D gene: TRBD2; V gene: TRBV5-1; J gene: TRBJ2-2; clone size: few
CDR3 DNA: TGTGCCAGCAGCCTCCAGGGTACTGGAAACACCATATATTTT; CDR3 protein: CASSLQGTGNTIYF; D gene: -; V gene: TRBV11-2; J gene: TRBJ1-3; clone size: -
CDR3 DNA: TGTGCCTGGAGCCCCAAAAACAGGGGTACAGCAGATACGCAGTATTTT; CDR3 protein: CAWSPKNRGTADTQYF; D gene: TRBD1; V gene: TRBV30; J gene: TRBJ2-3; clone size: once
CDR3 DNA: TGTGCCAGTAGTATAGAAGGGACAGGGACCTACGAGCAGTACTTC; CDR3 protein: CASSIEGTGTYEQYF; D gene: TRBD1; V gene: TRBV19; J gene: TRBJ2-7; clone size: -
CDR3 DNA: TGTGCCAGCAGGCCGGGCAGGGACTATGGCTACACCTTC; CDR3 protein: CASRPGRDYGYTF; D gene: -; V gene: TRBV28; J gene: TRBJ1-2; clone size: -
CDR3 DNA: TGTGCCAGCAGCCCCACAACTAACTATGGCTACACCTTC; CDR3 protein: CASSPTTNYGYTF; D gene: -; V gene: TRBV9; J gene: TRBJ1-2; clone size: -
CDR3 DNA: TGTGCCAGTAGTCCCGAGGACAGGGAATCTTATGGCTACACCTTC; CDR3 protein: CASSPEDRESYGYTF; D gene: TRBD1; V gene: TRBV19; J gene: TRBJ1-2; clone size: -
CDR3 DNA: TGTGCCTGGGAGGGGTCTCGGGGGGCTGGGGGTTCACCCCTCCACTTT; CDR3 protein: CAWEGSRGAGGSPLHF; D gene: -; V gene: TRBV30; J gene: TRBJ1-6; clone size: -
CDR3 DNA: TGTGCCAGTAGTACCCGGACAGTGAGTGGAAACACCATATATTTT; CDR3 protein: CASSTRTVSGNTIYF; D gene: -; V gene: TRBV19; J gene: TRBJ1-3; clone size: -
CDR3 DNA: TGTGCCAGCAGCGTAACCCTACAGGTCCCCTCTGGAAACACCATATATTTT; CDR3 protein: CASSVTLQVPSGNTIYF; D gene: -; V gene: TRBV9; J gene: TRBJ1-3; clone size: -
CDR3 DNA: TGTGCCAGCAGCTTGGAAGCGGGAGGGCCCCGGGAGCTGTTTTTT; CDR3 protein: CASSLEAGGPRELFF; D gene: TRBD2; V gene: TRBV5-4; J gene: TRBJ2-2; clone size: -
CDR3 DNA: TGTGCCAGCAGTGGGACAGGGGAGCAGCCCCAGCATTTT; CDR3 protein: CASSGTGEQPQHF; D gene: TRBD1; V gene: TRBV2; J gene: TRBJ1-5; clone size: -
CDR3 DNA: TGTGCCAGCAGCTTGGATCAGGGGCTTTACGAGCAGTACTTC; CDR3 protein: CASSLDQGLYEQYF; D gene: -; V gene: TRBV5-6; J gene: TRBJ2-7; clone size: -
CDR3 DNA: TGTGCCAGCAGTACGTACAGGGAGGGGATTTACAATGAGCAGTTCTTC; CDR3 protein: CASSTYREGIYNEQFF; D gene: -; V gene: TRBV28; J gene: TRBJ2-1; clone size: -
CDR3 DNA: TGTGCCAGCAGTATGACAGGGCCGAAAGAGACCCAGTACTTC; CDR3 protein: CASSMTGPKETQYF; D gene: TRBD1; V gene: TRBV28; J gene: TRBJ2-5; clone size: -
CDR3 DNA: TGTGCCAGCAGCTCCGGGACAAGCTACAATGAGCAGTTCTTC; CDR3 protein: CASSSGTSYNEQFF; D gene: -; V gene: TRBV11-2; J gene: TRBJ2-1; clone size: -
CDR3 DNA: TGTGCCAGCAGCTTAAACGCGGGGGGAGAAGGTTACGAGCAGTACTTC; CDR3 protein: CASSLNAGGEGYEQYF; D gene: TRBD2; V gene: TRBV7-6; J gene: TRBJ2-7; clone size: -
CDR3 DNA: TGTGCCAGCAGGGGGGGACAGCGGGAGACCCAGTACTTC; CDR3 protein: CASRGGQRETQYF; D gene: -; V gene: TRBV2; J gene: TRBJ2-5; clone size: -
CDR3 DNA: TGTGCCAGCACCCGAGGTGATGCGGGTTCCTACAATGAGCAGTTCTTC; CDR3 protein: CASTRGDAGSYNEQFF; D gene: -; V gene: TRBV28; J gene: TRBJ2-1; clone size: -
CDR3 DNA: TGTGCCAGCACATTAGGGACAGGCGAAGCTTTCTTT; CDR3 protein: CASTLGTGEAFF; D gene: TRBD1; V gene: TRBV6-6; J gene: TRBJ1-1; clone size: -
CDR3 DNA: TGTGCCAGCAGCTCGTCTAGCGGTGGCTGGCCGGGCGATGAGCAGTTCTTC; CDR3 protein: CASSSSSGGWPGDEQFF; D gene: TRBD2; V gene: TRBV9; J gene: TRBJ2-1; clone size: -
CDR3 DNA: TGTGCCTGGGCCCCAGGGGCCCTCTATGGCTACACCTTC; CDR3 protein: CAWAPGALYGYTF; D gene: -; V gene: TRBV30; J gene: TRBJ1-2; clone size: -
CDR3 DNA: TGTGCCAGCAAAACTAGCGGGAGCACAGATACGCAGTATTTT; CDR3 protein: CASKTSGSTDTQYF; D gene: TRBD2; V gene: TRBV6-4; J gene: TRBJ2-3; clone size: medium-sized
CDR3 DNA: TGTGCCAGCAGCGTAGAGGGTCAGGGAGGGGAGCAGTACTTC; CDR3 protein: CASSVEGQGGEQYF; D gene: TRBD2; V gene: TRBV9; J gene: TRBJ2-7; clone size: -
CDR3 DNA: TGTGCCAGTAGTATAGATTATGGCGGGGAGCAGTTCTTC; CDR3 protein: CASSIDYGGEQFF; D gene: -; V gene: TRBV19; J gene: TRBJ2-1; clone size: -
CDR3 DNA: TGTGCCAGCAGCTTGGCGGGAGCGTACACTGAAGCTTTCTTT; CDR3 protein: CASSLAGAYTEAFF; D gene: -; V gene: TRBV5-4; J gene: TRBJ1-1; clone size: -
CDR3 DNA: TGTGCCAGCAGTTTAGGCAGGGCTAGGAACACTGAAGCTTTCTTT; CDR3 protein: CASSLGRARNTEAFF; D gene: -; V gene: TRBV28; J gene: TRBJ1-1; clone size: few
CDR3 DNA: TGCAGCGTTCTAACAGCCTCCTACGAGCAGTACTTC; CDR3 protein: CSVLTASYEQYF; D gene: -; V gene: TRBV29-1; J gene: TRBJ2-7; clone size: -
CDR3 DNA: TGTGCCAGCAGTGGGACAGGGGGCGAAACTGAAGCTTTCTTT; CDR3 protein: CASSGTGGETEAFF; D gene: TRBD1; V gene: TRBV6-4; J gene: TRBJ1-1; clone size: -
CDR3 DNA: TGTGCCAGCAGCTTGGGCAGGGGAAACACTGAAGCTTTCTTT; CDR3 protein: CASSLGRGNTEAFF; D gene: -; V gene: TRBV7-3; J gene: TRBJ1-1; clone size: -
CDR3 DNA: TGTGCCAGCAGCTTATCCAGTCTGGGACAGGGGGGCACTGAAGCTTTCTTT; CDR3 protein: CASSLSSLGQGGTEAFF; D gene: TRBD1; V gene: TRBV7-9; J gene: TRBJ1-1; clone size: -
CDR3 DNA: TGTGCCAGCAGCCAAGATTCGGACTTAGAGCAGTACTTC; CDR3 protein: CASSQDSDLEQYF; D gene: -; V gene: TRBV4-2; J gene: TRBJ2-7; clone size: once
CDR3 DNA: TGTGCCTGGAGTGAGGGGACTAGCGGGTTAAGGGAGTTCTTC; CDR3 protein: CAWSEGTSGLREFF; D gene: TRBD2; V gene: TRBV30; J gene: TRBJ2-1; clone size: few
CDR3 DNA: TGCGCCAGCAGTGAGTCTGCAGAATCCTACGAGCAGTACTTC; CDR3 protein: CASSESAESYEQYF; D gene: -; V gene: TRBV10-1; J gene: TRBJ2-7; clone size: -
CDR3 DNA: TGTGCCAGCAGCTTATATCCAGGGTGGAACACTGAAGCTTTCTTT; CDR3 protein: CASSLYPGWNTEAFF; D gene: -; V gene: TRBV7-8; J gene: TRBJ1-1; clone size: -
CDR3 DNA: TGTGCCACCATGTCGGGTAGCGCTGAAGCTTTCTTT; CDR3 protein: CATMSGSAEAFF; D gene: -; V gene: TRBV24-1; J gene: TRBJ1-1; clone size: -
CDR3 DNA: TGTGCCAGCAGTTTATTCCCGACTAGCGGGCCTAACAATGAGCAGTTCTTC; CDR3 protein: CASSLFPTSGPNNEQFF; D gene: TRBD2; V gene: TRBV28; J gene: TRBJ2-1; clone size: -
CDR3 DNA: TGCGCCAGCAGCCAGGGGACAGGGCGCTACGAGCAGTACTTC; CDR3 protein: CASSQGTGRYEQYF; D gene: TRBD1; V gene: TRBV4-3; J gene: TRBJ2-7; clone size: -
CDR3 DNA: TGTGCCAGCAGCCGCGGACAAGACTATGGCTACACCTTC; CDR3 protein: CASSRGQDYGYTF; D gene: -; V gene: TRBV12-3/TRBV12-4; J gene: TRBJ1-2; clone size: -
CDR3 DNA: TGTGCCAGCAATCTAAGACAGCCACCGAACACTGAAGCTTTCTTT; CDR3 protein: CASNLRQPPNTEAFF; D gene: -; V gene: TRBV2; J gene: TRBJ1-1; clone size: -
CDR3 DNA: TGTGCCAGCAGCTTTAGCTCCTACGAGCAGTACTTC; CDR3 protein: CASSFSSYEQYF; D gene: -; V gene: TRBV28; J gene: TRBJ2-7; clone size: -
CDR3 DNA: TGTGCCTGGAGTAGAATGAAGGAGGGTGGCTTTTCCAATTCACCCCTCCACTTT; CDR3 protein: CAWSRMKEGGFSNSPLHF; D gene: -; V gene: TRBV30; J gene: TRBJ1-6; clone size: -
CDR3 DNA: TGTGCCAGCAGTACTCGGGTAGAGACTGAAGCTTTCTTT; CDR3 protein: CASSTRVETEAFF; D gene: -; V gene: TRBV9; J gene: TRBJ1-1; clone size: -
CDR3 DNA: TGCGCCAGCAGCCAAAGGGACAGGGCCTTTGAGCCCCAGCATTTT; CDR3 protein: CASSQRDRAFEPQHF; D gene: TRBD1; V gene: TRBV4-1; J gene: TRBJ1-5; clone size: -
CDR3 DNA: TGTGCCAGCAGCTTTGGGACTAGCTTTTACAATGAGCAGTTCTTC; CDR3 protein: CASSFGTSFYNEQFF; D gene: TRBD2; V gene: TRBV7-3; J gene: TRBJ2-1; clone size: -
CDR3 DNA: TGTGCCAGCAGTTTCACAGTTGGAGGCAAAAACATTCAGTACTTC; CDR3 protein: CASSFTVGGKNIQYF; D gene: -; V gene: TRBV28; J gene: TRBJ2-4; clone size: -
CDR3 DNA: TGTGCCAGCAGTTTACCAGTCGGACAGGGTAGCGGCTACACCTTC; CDR3 protein: CASSLPVGQGSGYTF; D gene: TRBD1; V gene: TRBV28; J gene: TRBJ1-2; clone size: -
CDR3 DNA: TGTGCCAGCAAGGGCGAGGGCCTCCACTATGGCTACACCTTC; CDR3 protein: CASKGEGLHYGYTF; D gene: -; V gene: TRBV2; J gene: TRBJ1-2; clone size: -
CDR3 DNA: TGTGCCAGCAGCCCGGTGGCTTTCTTT; CDR3 protein: CASSPVAFF; D gene: -; V gene: TRBV11-2; J gene: TRBJ1-1; clone size: -
CDR3 DNA: TGCGCCAGCAGCTTGGTAGGGACAGGCCTCTCCTACGAGCAGTACTTC; CDR3 protein: CASSLVGTGLSYEQYF; D gene: TRBD1; V gene: TRBV5-1; J gene: TRBJ2-7; clone size: -